Each of the 27 T cell receptor beta chains below was sequenced from the same sample in a study of T cells in Graves' hyperthyroidism and ophthalmopathy. TCR beta CDR3 regions were amplified from RNA. First-round RT-PCR targeting the TCR CDR3 was performed with the HTBI primer set. TCRdb re-analysed the multiplex PCR reads in MiXCR, keeping a single row per CDR3 protein. There are a few hundred thousand distinct CDR3 sequences in the sample; roughly 20% occur only once, and around 50% lies in the top ten. Sequenced input: blood. All receptors come from a woman aged 45 to 65 with Graves' hyperthyroidism.

The genes are TRBV7-3 and TRBJ2-4, with D maybe TRBD1 (6 bases). The CDR3 consists of 17 residues. Trimming took 4 bases from V and 8 from J, leaving 24 bases between them. Germline lookup yields CDR1 SGHTA and CDR2 FQGTGA. The CDR3 reads CASSSSGTSLMPDIQYF. Here the CDR3 DNA reads TGTGCCAGCAGCTCCTCCGGGACATCCTTAATGCCAGACATTCAGTACTTC.

This clonotype was picked up many times. The rearrangement links TRBV20-1 to TRBJ2-3; D is ambiguous. V lost 3 bases and J lost 3, with 4 bases in between. Germline values: CDR1 DFQATT, CDR2 SNEGSKA (reference sequence). The CDR3 extends over 11 amino acids. In DNA, the CDR3 is TGCAGTGCTAGTATAACAGATACGCAGTATTTT. This translates into CSASITDTQYF.

In nucleotides, the CDR3 is TGCGCCAGCAGCTTTATCTCTCCAAGGACAGGGGGCCCCACCTCCTACGAGCAGTACGTC. It translates to CASSFISPRTGGPTSYEQYV. This rearrangement joins TRBV5-1 to TRBJ2-7; TRBD1 matches 11 bases. The CDR3 has 20 amino acids. Per the germline V gene, CDR1 is SGHRS and CDR2 is YFSETQ. V shed 2 bases and J 0 bases; nucleotides not matched to a gene: 16.

The rearrangement links TRBV28 to TRBJ2-2, with 11 nucleotides matching TRBD2. This CDR3 is 16 amino acids long. Looked up from germline, CDR1 is MDHEN and CDR2 is SYDVKM. V was pared by 4 bases and J by 7 bases, with 8 bases of the junction left unmatched. CDR3 in amino acids: CASSSLSGRAVGELFF. DNA for the CDR3: TGTGCCAGCAGTTCCCTTAGCGGGAGGGCCGTCGGGGAGCTGTTTTTT.

This clonotype occurred a few times. The CDR3 reads CASMRGATDTQYF. The DNA of the CDR3 is TGTGCTAGTATGAGAGGCGCGACAGATACGCAGTATTTT. The V gene is TRBV12-5, the J gene TRBJ2-3; no clear D gene. Germline lookup yields CDR1 LGHNT and CDR2 FRNRAP. This CDR3 region has 13 residues. V lost 8 bases and J 3 bases, leaving 12 bases between the germline ends.

This clonotype appeared a few times. V usage is TRBV5-1 and J usage is TRBJ1-1; 9 bases align to TRBD1. V lost 4 bases to trimming and J lost 4 bases; unmatched junction nucleotides: 8. Germline V gene sequence: CDR1 SGHRS, CDR2 YFSETQ. The CDR3 sequence is 15 residues long. The CDR3 here is CASSTGQGEGTEAFF. DNA for the CDR3: TGCGCCAGCAGCACGGGACAGGGTGAGGGCACTGAAGCTTTCTTT.

V usage is TRBV10-3 and J usage is TRBJ2-1; possibly TRBD1 for D (5 bases). Germline lookup yields CDR1 ENHRY and CDR2 SYGVKD. The CDR3 is 16 residues long. Trimming removed 0 bases from V and 6 bases from J, with 15 bases in between. The CDR3 nucleotides read TGTGCCATCAGTGAGTCGTGGCAGGGCGAAGGCAATGAGCAGTTCTTC. Its protein product is CAISESWQGEGNEQFF.

This rearrangement joins TRBV6-2 or TRBV6-3 to TRBJ1-5, with 10 bases identical to TRBD1. Germline-derived CDR1 and CDR2 are MNHEY and SVGEGT. This CDR3 region has 17 residues. Trimming cost V 1 base and J 4 bases; bases outside gene matches: 7. The CDR3 DNA is TGTGCCAGCAGTTACTGGGACAGGGGAACCTCTAATCAGCCCCAGCATTTT. Its protein product is CASSYWDRGTSNQPQHF.

Many counts were recorded for this clonotype. CDR3 loop: CASSLFRTGSEQYF. The CDR3 DNA follows: TGTGCCAGCAGTTTATTCCGGACAGGGAGCGAGCAGTACTTC. The chain couples TRBV27 to TRBJ2-7, with 8 bases aligning to TRBD1. With 1 base clipped from V and 6 bases from J, the junction kept 5 bases outside the gene matches. CDR3 size: 14 residues. Germline CDR1 reads MNHEY; CDR2 reads SMNVEV (reference sequence).

This clonotype was counted at least ten times. The chain links TRBV7-2 to TRBJ2-1; maybe TRBD2 (5 bases). The germline CDR1 and CDR2 sequences are SGHTA and FQGNSA. The CDR3 is made up of 15 amino acids. The V end was cut by 1 base, the J end by 4 bases, with 11 bases between. The CDR3 coding sequence is TGTGCCAGCAGCTTAGGTGAGCGGAGGTACAATGAGCAGTTCTTC. Translated, it gives CASSLGERRYNEQFF.

This clonotype was seen many times. The chain employs TRBV14 and TRBJ1-1; the match to TRBD1 covers 7 bases. This CDR3 has 14 amino acids. Per germline, CDR1 SGHDN and CDR2 FVKESK. Trimming took 0 bases from V and 11 from J; bases not matched to a gene: 9. CDR3 loop: CASSQDGTEIFAFF. CDR3 DNA sequence: TGTGCCAGCAGCCAAGATGGGACAGAAATTTTCGCTTTCTTT.

The chain links TRBV7-9 to TRBJ2-2; 8 bases are a match to TRBD2. The germline gives CDR1 SEHNR, CDR2 FQNEAQ (reference sequence). The CDR3 extends over 15 amino acids. V gave up 5 bases and J gave up 2 bases; unmatched junction bases: 4. CDR3 in DNA: TGTGCCAGCAGCCGGGGGGGCCTCAACACCGGGGAGCTGTTTTTT. Protein sequence: CASSRGGLNTGELFF.

This clonotype was counted many times. The chain joins TRBV7-3 to TRBJ2-3, with a tentative D call TRBD2 (5 bases). V dropped 1 base and J dropped 1 base, with 12 bases sitting between them. The length of the CDR3 is 16 residues. The germline V gene encodes CDR1 SGHTA and CDR2 FQGTGA. CDR3: CASSLNGVGRTDTQYF. CDR3 nucleotide sequence: TGTGCCAGCAGCTTAAACGGGGTGGGCCGCACAGATACGCAGTATTTT. Using reference TRBV7-3 and TRBJ2-3 for the parts outside the CDR3, the full variable domain is GAGVSQTPSNKVTEKGKYVELRCDPISGHTALYWYRQSLGQGPEFLIYFQGTGAADDSGLPNDRFFAVRPEGSVSTLKIQRTERGDSAVYLCASSLNGVGRTDTQYFGPGTRLTVL.

CDR3 sequence (DNA): TGCAGTGCTAGAGATCGGGACTCACCACGAACAGATACGCAGTATTTT. It is translated as CSARDRDSPRTDTQYF. This chain links TRBV20-1 with TRBJ2-3, with a tentative D call TRBD2 (6 bases). Trimming pared 0 bases from V and 3 bases from J, leaving 16 bases between. The CDR3 is 16 amino acids. Germline CDR1 and CDR2: DFQATT and SNEGSKA (reference sequence).

This clonotype appeared many times. This chain uses TRBV28 with TRBJ2-7; 8 bases match TRBD1. Germline CDR1 is MDHEN and CDR2 is SYDVKM. Trimming removed 5 bases from V and 5 bases from J; junction bases left unmatched: 11. This CDR3 is 15 amino acids long. The CDR3 DNA sequence: TGTGCCAGCAGTGGGCAAGGACAGGGCTTCCACGAGCAGTACTTC. Amino acid sequence: CASSGQGQGFHEQYF.

J is TRBJ2-3 and V is TRBV6-1; 9 bases agree with TRBD2. Trimming at V came to 7 bases and at J to 3 bases, leaving 11 bases not matched to a gene. The CDR3 runs 16 residues. Germline lookup yields CDR1 MNHNS and CDR2 SASEGT. CDR3 in DNA: TGTGCCAGCAAATGGGGGGCTAGCGGGATGACAGATACGCAGTATTTT. Protein sequence: CASKWGASGMTDTQYF.

This clonotype was recorded many times. The chain couples TRBV18 to TRBJ1-5; 7 bases align to TRBD1. The CDR3 is made up of 14 amino acids. The V gene's germline CDR1 is KGHSH and CDR2 LQKENI. V lost 4 bases and J lost 6; bases outside the gene matches: 6. CDR3 nucleotides: TGTGCCAGCTCACGGACCCGGGACAGTCAGCCCCAGCATTTT. Its translation is CASSRTRDSQPQHF.

The rearrangement links TRBV5-1 to TRBJ2-3; 7 positions match TRBD1. Germline V gives CDR1 SGHRS, CDR2 YFSETQ. With V trimmed by 4 bases and J by 5 bases, 16 bases remained unmatched. The CDR3 totals 17 residues. In DNA form, the CDR3 reads TGCGCCAGCAGCCAAGATGCCCCGGGACAGTCGGAAGATACGCAGTATTTT. Its translation is CASSQDAPGQSEDTQYF.

There are many counts of this clonotype. This chain links TRBV2 with TRBJ2-2, with D maybe TRBD1 (6 bases). Germline CDR1 and CDR2: SNHLY and FYNNEI. V was clipped by 5 bases and J by 3 bases, with 13 bases between them. The CDR3 loop spans 15 amino acids. CDR3 in DNA: TGTGCCAGCAGTCGCCGGGACACCTACACCGGGGAGCTGTTTTTT. It specifies CASSRRDTYTGELFF.

CDR3 protein: CAWSSRGYEQYF. Written as DNA, the CDR3 is TGTGCCTGGAGTTCCCGGGGCTACGAGCAGTACTTC. The chain has TRBV30 and TRBJ2-7; the D gene is possibly TRBD2 (5 bases). Trimming removed 2 bases at V and 3 bases at J, with 8 bases between. The CDR3 has 12 residues. Germline values: CDR1 GTSNPN, CDR2 SVGIG (reference sequence). Complete variable domain (other parts from reference TRBV30 and TRBJ2-7): SQTIHQWPATLVQPVGSPLSLECTVEGTSNPNLYWYRQAAGRGLQLLFYSVGIGQISSEVPQNLSASRPQDRQFILSSKKLLLSDSGFYLCAWSSRGYEQYFGPGTRLTVT.

This clonotype has a handful of counts. The CDR3: CASSREGASTEAFF. As DNA, the CDR3 is TGTGCCAGCAGTCGAGAGGGGGCAAGTACTGAAGCTTTCTTT. The chain carries TRBV14 and TRBJ1-1; 7 bases agree with TRBD1. Per germline, CDR1 SGHDN and CDR2 FVKESK. Unmatched junction bases numbered 9, after V lost 6 bases and J lost 5 bases. The CDR3 sequence is 14 residues long. The full variable domain, with the rest looked up from reference TRBV14 and TRBJ1-1, is EAGVTQFPSHSVIEKGQTVTLRCDPISGHDNLYWYRRVMGKEIKFLLHFVKESKQDESGMPNNRFLAERTGGTYSTLKVQPAELEDSGVYFCASSREGASTEAFFGQGTRLTVV.

This clonotype was recorded many times. This rearrangement joins TRBV29-1 to TRBJ2-7, with TRBD1 matching over 8 bases. Germline-derived CDR1 and CDR2 are SQVTM and ANQGSEA. The CDR3 sequence is 13 residues long. With 3 bases clipped from V and 5 bases from J, the junction kept 6 bases outside the gene matches. The CDR3 protein is CSVDLQGEHEQYF. The CDR3 DNA follows: TGCAGCGTTGACCTACAGGGGGAGCACGAGCAGTACTTC.

This clonotype was found many times. The rearrangement links TRBV6-1 to TRBJ2-7; unclear D gene. In germline, CDR1 is MNHNS, CDR2 SASEGT. V gave up 4 bases and J gave up 0 bases, with 13 bases separating them. CDR3 length: 15 amino acids. The CDR3 protein is CASSASVPSSYEQYV. CDR3 DNA: TGTGCCAGCAGTGCCAGTGTTCCTAGCTCCTACGAGCAGTACGTC.

DNA of the CDR3: TGTGCCAGCAGCCCCCGGCTGGGACAGTACAATGAGCAGTTCTTC. Protein: CASSPRLGQYNEQFF. The gene calls are TRBV13 and TRBJ2-1; 7 bases agree with TRBD1. Germline V gene sequence: CDR1 PRHDT, CDR2 FYEKMQ (reference sequence). The J segment lost 4 bases and the V segment lost 5 bases, leaving 8 bases of the junction unmatched. The CDR3 has 15 residues.

This chain connects TRBV6-1 to TRBJ2-3; D possibly uses TRBD1 or TRBD2 (6 bases each). CDR1 is MNHNS and CDR2 is SASEGT in the germline V gene. Trimming left V 7 bases short and J 5 bases short, with 25 bases between. The CDR3 sequence is 17 residues long. The chain's CDR3 is CASTRSSGHPGVDTQYF. The CDR3 bases are TGTGCCAGCACGAGGTCCTCGGGACACCCGGGGGTAGATACGCAGTATTTT.

This clonotype has at least ten counts. The chain links TRBV7-2 to TRBJ2-3, with TRBD2 matching 9 bases. The CDR3 totals 15 residues. Looked up from germline, CDR1 is SGHTA and CDR2 is FQGNSA. Losses at the gene ends were 5 bases for V and 7 bases for J; bases not matched to a gene: 10. Here the CDR3 DNA reads TGTGCCAGCAGCAGATGGCTAGCGGGATGGAATACGCAGTATTTT. Residues: CASSRWLAGWNTQYF.

This clonotype has a count of ten or more. This sequence joins TRBV7-2 and TRBJ2-1; TRBD2 matches at 9 bases. The trim removed 5 bases at V and 0 bases at J, leaving 2 bases unmatched. The CDR3 spans 15 residues. CDR1 and CDR2 from the germline V gene are SGHTA and FQGNSA. CDR3 loop: CASSTGLASYNEQFF. The CDR3 nucleotides read TGTGCCAGCAGCACGGGACTAGCCTCCTACAATGAGCAGTTCTTC.